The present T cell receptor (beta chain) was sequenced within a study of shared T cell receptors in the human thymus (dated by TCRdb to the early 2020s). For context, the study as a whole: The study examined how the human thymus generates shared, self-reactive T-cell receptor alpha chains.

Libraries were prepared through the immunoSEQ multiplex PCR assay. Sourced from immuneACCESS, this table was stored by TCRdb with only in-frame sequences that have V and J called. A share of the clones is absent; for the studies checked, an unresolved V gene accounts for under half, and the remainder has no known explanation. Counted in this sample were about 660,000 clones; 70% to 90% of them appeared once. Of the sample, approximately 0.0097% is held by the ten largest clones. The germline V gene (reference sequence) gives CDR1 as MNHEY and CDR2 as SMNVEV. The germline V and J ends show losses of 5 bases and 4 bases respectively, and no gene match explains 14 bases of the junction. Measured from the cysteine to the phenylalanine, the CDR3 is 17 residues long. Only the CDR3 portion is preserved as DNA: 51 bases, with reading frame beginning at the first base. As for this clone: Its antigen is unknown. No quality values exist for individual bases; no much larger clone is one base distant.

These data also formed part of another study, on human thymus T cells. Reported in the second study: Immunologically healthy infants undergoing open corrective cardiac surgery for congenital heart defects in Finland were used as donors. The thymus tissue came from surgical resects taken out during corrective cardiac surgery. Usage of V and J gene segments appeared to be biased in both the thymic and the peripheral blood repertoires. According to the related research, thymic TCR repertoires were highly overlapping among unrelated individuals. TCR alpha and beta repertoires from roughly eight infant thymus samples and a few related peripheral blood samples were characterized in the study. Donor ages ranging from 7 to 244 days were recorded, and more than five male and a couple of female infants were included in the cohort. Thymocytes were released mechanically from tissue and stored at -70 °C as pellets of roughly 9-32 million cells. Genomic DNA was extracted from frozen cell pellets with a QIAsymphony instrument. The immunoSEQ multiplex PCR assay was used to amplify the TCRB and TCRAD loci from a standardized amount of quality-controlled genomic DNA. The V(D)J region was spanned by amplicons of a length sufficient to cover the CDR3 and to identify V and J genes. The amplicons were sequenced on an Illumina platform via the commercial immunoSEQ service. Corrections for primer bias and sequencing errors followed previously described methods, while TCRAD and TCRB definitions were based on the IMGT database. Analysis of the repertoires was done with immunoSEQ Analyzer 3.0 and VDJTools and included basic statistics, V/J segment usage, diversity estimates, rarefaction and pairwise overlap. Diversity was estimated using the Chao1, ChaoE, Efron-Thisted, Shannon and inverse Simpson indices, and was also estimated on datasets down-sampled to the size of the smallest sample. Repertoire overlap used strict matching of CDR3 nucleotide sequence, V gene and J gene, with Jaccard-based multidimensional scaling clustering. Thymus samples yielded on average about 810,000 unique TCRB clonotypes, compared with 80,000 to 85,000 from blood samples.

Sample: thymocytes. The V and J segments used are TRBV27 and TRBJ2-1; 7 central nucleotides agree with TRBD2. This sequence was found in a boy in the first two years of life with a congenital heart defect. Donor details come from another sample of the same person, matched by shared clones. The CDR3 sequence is CASSLTSGIGPYNEQFF. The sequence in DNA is TGTGCCAGCAGTCTTACCAGCGGGATAGGGCCTTACAATGAGCAGTTCTTC.